These 11 T cell receptor beta chains share one sample of origin, sequenced in a study of T cell responses to AZD1222 COVID-19 vaccine. Clones were read by immunoSEQ multiplex PCR, and TCRdb kept only the in-frame ones, dropping some. The table records 120,000 to 150,000 clones, approximately 90% of them present only once. The sequenced sample was peripheral blood, obtained 28 days after the second AZD1222 dose. These receptors came from an adult who received the AZD1222 COVID-19 vaccine.

This rearrangement joins TRBV5-1 to TRBJ1-2; D perhaps matches TRBD1 (5 bases). This CDR3 is 16 amino acids long. CDR1 and CDR2 from the germline V gene are SGHRS and YFSETQ. Trimming removed 3 bases from V and 6 bases from J, with 21 bases in between. Written as DNA, the CDR3 is TGCGCCAGCAGCTCCACCTACCCCGACAGTGAGAATGGCTACACCTTC. The encoded protein is CASSSTYPDSENGYTF.

V usage is TRBV5-6 and J usage is TRBJ2-1; weak D call: TRBD2 (6 bases). The V end lost 0 bases, the J end lost 0 bases, and 7 bases lay between the germline ends. This CDR3 comprises 15 residues. CDR1 and CDR2 (germline): SGHDT, YYEEEE. CDR3 in DNA: TGTGCCAGCAGCTTGGCGGAGGGCTCCTACAATGAGCAGTTCTTC. It yields the protein CASSLAEGSYNEQFF.

This sequence joins TRBV6-5 and TRBJ1-6, with 9 bases identical to TRBD1. This CDR3 has 15 residues. Germline CDR1 and CDR2: MNHEY and SVGAGI. The ends lost 4 bases at V and 4 bases at J; junction bases unmatched: 2. For the CDR3, the DNA is TGTGCCAGCAGTTCCGGACAGGGGTATAATTCACCCCTCCACTTT. It is translated as CASSSGQGYNSPLHF.

The V call is TRBV20-1, the J call TRBJ2-3, with 7 bases that match TRBD2. V was clipped by 3 bases and J by 3 bases; unmatched bases: 6. Germline V gene sequence: CDR1 DFQATT, CDR2 SNEGSKA (reference sequence). The CDR3 runs to 14 residues. The CDR3 region has the DNA TGCAGTGCTAGTCGCGGGGGTGAAACAGATACGCAGTATTTT. Translated: CSASRGGETDTQYF.

This clone has just one count. The chain carries TRBV27 and TRBJ1-5; tentatively, D is TRBD1 (6 bases). Per the germline V gene, CDR1 is MNHEY and CDR2 is SMNVEV (reference sequence). The V and J ends lost 5 bases and 5 bases respectively, with 13 bases between them. This CDR3 has 14 residues. Here the CDR3 DNA reads TGTGCCAGCAGTGTGGACAGTAGAGATCAGCCCCAGCATTTT. Its protein product is CASSVDSRDQPQHF.

The chain is built from TRBV10-2 and TRBJ1-2; a weak D match, TRBD1 (5 bases). The CDR3 loop spans 12 amino acids. Trimming left V 5 bases short and J 8 bases short, with 12 bases between. Germline V gene lookup returns CDR1 WSHSY and CDR2 SAAADI. The CDR3 sequence is CASSSGSRGYTF. The CDR3 coding sequence is TGCGCCAGCAGTTCAGGGAGTAGAGGCTACACCTTC.

The chain employs TRBV7-2 and TRBJ1-1; possibly TRBD1 for D (6 bases). Between the trimmed V and J ends, which lost 6 bases and 5 bases, there was a span of 13 bases. The germline CDR1 and CDR2 sequences are SGHTA and FQGNSA. The CDR3 is 13 amino acids. In DNA form, the CDR3 reads TGTGCCAGCAGTCAGGGGACGGGGACTGAAGCTTTCTTT. It codes for CASSQGTGTEAFF.

This clone appeared a single time. The chain couples TRBV3-1 (or the pseudogene TRBV3-2) to TRBJ2-7, with 9 bases lining up with TRBD1. This CDR3 spans 14 amino acids. Germline V lookup: CDR1 LGHDT, CDR2 YNNKEL (reference sequence). V dropped 3 bases and J dropped 5; count of bases not matched to a gene: 5. The CDR3 DNA sequence: TGTGCCAGCAGCCACGGGACAGGGTCCAACGAGCAGTACTTC. Translated: CASSHGTGSNEQYF.

This chain connects TRBV23-1 to TRBJ1-2; TRBD1 might be the D (6 bases). TRBV23-1 is marked as an open reading frame, function uncertain. There are 16 residues in the CDR3. V gave up 2 bases and J gave up 0 bases, with 13 bases separating them. CDR3 region: CASSQRTASANYGYTF. In nucleotides, the CDR3 is TGCGCCAGCAGTCAAAGGACAGCCTCCGCTAACTATGGCTACACCTTC.

This chain links TRBV6-5 with TRBJ1-1; the D gene is possibly TRBD1 (5 bases). V was pared by 0 bases and J by 0 bases, with 11 bases between. Germline CDR1 and CDR2: MNHEY and SVGAGI. This CDR3 contains 16 residues. The CDR3 DNA follows: TGTGCCAGCAGTTACTCGAGTCAGGACATGAACACTGAAGCTTTCTTT. It translates to CASSYSSQDMNTEAFF.

The chain employs TRBV7-9 and TRBJ2-1, with 7 bases aligning to TRBD1. Germline trimming cut 5 bases from V and 9 bases from J; bases unmatched to any gene: 16. Germline CDR1 reads SEHNR; CDR2 reads FQNEAQ (reference sequence). The length of the CDR3 is 16 residues. DNA for the CDR3: TGTGCCAGCAGCGACAGGGAAGGACAGGATTCGGGTGAGCAGTTCTTC. As protein: CASSDREGQDSGEQFF.